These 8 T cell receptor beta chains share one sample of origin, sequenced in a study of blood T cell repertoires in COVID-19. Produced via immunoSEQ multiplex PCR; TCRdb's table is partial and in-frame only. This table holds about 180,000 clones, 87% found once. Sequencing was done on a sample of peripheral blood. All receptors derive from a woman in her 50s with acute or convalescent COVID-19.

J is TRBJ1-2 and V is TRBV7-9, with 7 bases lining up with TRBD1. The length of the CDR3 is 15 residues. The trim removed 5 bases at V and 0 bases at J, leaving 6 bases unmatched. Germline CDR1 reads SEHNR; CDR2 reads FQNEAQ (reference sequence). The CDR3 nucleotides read TGTGCCAGCAGCCCAGGGGGGATCGCTAACTATGGCTACACCTTC. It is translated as CASSPGGIANYGYTF.

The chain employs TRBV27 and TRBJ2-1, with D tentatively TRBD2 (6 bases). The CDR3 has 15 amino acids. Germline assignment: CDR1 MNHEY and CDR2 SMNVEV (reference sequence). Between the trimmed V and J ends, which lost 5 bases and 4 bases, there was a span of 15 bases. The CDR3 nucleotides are TGTGCCAGCAGTATCCTGAGGGGAGGATACAATGAGCAGTTCTTC. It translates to CASSILRGGYNEQFF.

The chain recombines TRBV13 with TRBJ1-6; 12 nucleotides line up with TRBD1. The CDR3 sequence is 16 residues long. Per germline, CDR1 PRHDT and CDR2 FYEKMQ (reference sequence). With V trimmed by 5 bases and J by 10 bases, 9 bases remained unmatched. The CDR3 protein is CASSIRDRGRGSPLHF. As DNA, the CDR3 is TGTGCCAGCAGCATCCGGGACAGGGGGCGTGGGTCACCCCTCCACTTT.

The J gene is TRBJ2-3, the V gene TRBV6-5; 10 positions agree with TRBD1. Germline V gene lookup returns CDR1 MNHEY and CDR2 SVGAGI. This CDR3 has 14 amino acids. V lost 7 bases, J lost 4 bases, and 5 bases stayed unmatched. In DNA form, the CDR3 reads TGTGCCAGCACCCGACAGGGGGCCTCAGATACGCAGTATTTT. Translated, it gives CASTRQGASDTQYF.

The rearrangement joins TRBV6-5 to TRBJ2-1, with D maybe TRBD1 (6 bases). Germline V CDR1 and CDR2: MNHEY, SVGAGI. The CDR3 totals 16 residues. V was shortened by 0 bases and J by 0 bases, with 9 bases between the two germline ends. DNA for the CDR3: TGTGCCAGCAGTTACTCGAAAGGGGGCTCCTACAATGAGCAGTTCTTC. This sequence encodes CASSYSKGGSYNEQFF.

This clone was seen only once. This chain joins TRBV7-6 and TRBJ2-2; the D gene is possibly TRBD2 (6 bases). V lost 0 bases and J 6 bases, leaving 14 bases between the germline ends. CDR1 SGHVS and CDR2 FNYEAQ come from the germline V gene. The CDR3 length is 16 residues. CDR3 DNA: TGTGCCAGCAGCTTAGCGGGGGGTCGCCAAGCCGGGGAGCTGTTTTTT. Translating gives CASSLAGGRQAGELFF.

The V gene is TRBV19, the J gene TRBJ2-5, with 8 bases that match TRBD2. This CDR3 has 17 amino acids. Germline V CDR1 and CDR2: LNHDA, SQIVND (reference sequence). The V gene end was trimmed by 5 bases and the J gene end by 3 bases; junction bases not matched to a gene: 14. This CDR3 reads CASSPISSGTRKETQYF. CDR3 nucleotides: TGTGCCAGTAGTCCAATTTCCTCCGGGACTAGAAAAGAGACCCAGTACTTC.

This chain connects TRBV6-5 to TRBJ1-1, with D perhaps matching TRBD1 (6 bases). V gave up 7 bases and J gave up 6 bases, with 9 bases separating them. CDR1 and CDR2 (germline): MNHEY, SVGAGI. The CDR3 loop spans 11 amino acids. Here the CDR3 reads CASIGGAEAFF. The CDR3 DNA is TGTGCCAGCATAGGGGGAGCTGAAGCTTTCTTT.